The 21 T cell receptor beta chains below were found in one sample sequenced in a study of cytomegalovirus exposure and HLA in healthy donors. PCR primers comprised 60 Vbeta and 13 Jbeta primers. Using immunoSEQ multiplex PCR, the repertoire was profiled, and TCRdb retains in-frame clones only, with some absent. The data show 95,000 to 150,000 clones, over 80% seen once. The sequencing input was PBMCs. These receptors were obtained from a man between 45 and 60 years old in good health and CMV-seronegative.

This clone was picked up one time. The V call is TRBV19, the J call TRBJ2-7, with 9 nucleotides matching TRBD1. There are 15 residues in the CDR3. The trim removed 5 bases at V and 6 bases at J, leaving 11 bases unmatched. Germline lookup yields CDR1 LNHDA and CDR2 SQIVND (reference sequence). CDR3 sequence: CASSVPDRGLGEQYF. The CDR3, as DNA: TGTGCCAGTAGTGTTCCGGACAGGGGATTGGGCGAGCAGTACTTC.

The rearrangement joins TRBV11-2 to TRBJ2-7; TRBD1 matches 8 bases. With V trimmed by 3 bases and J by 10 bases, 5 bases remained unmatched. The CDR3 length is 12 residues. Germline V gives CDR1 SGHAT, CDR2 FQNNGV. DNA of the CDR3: TGTGCCAGCAGCTTTCCGGGACAGGACCAGTACTTC. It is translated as CASSFPGQDQYF.

CDR3 in amino acids: CASSSSGVVGANVLTF. CDR3 nucleotide sequence: TGTGCCAGCAGTTCCTCAGGGGTTGTTGGGGCCAACGTCCTGACTTTC. The V gene is TRBV27, the J gene TRBJ2-6; D possibly corresponds to TRBD1 (6 bases). The V gene lost 4 bases and the J gene lost 3 bases, with 13 bases spanning the gap. The germline V gene has CDR1 MNHEY and CDR2 SMNVEV (reference sequence). The CDR3 runs to 16 residues. Complete variable domain (other parts from reference TRBV27 and TRBJ2-6): EAQVTQNPRYLITVTGKKLTVTCSQNMNHEYMSWYRQDPGLGLRQIYYSMNVEVTDKGDVPEGYKVSRKEKRNFPLILESPSPNQTSLYFCASSSSGVVGANVLTFGAGSRLTVL.

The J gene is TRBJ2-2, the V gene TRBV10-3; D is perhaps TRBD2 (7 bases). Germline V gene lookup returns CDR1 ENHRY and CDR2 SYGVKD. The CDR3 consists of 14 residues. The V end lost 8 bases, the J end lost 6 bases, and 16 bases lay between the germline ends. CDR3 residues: CAIWSGGAPGELFF. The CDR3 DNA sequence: TGTGCCATCTGGAGTGGGGGGGCCCCCGGGGAGCTGTTTTTT.

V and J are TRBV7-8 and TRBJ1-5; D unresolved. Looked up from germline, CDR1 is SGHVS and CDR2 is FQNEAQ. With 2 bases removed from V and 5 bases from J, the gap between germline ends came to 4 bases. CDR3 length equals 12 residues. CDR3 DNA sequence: TGTGCCAGCAGCTTACCTGATCAGCCCCAGCATTTT. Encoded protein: CASSLPDQPQHF.

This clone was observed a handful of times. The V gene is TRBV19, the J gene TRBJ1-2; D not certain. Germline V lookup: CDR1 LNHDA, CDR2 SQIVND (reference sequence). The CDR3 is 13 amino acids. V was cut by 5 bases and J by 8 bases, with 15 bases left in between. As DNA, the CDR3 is TGTGCCAGTAGTCAGCTGGCCAGAGGGGGCTACACCTTC. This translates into CASSQLARGGYTF.

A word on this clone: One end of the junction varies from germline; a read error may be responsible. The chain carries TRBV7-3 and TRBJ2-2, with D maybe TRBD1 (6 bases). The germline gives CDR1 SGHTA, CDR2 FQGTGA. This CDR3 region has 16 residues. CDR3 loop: CACSYTAGALAGELFF. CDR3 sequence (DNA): TGTGCCTGCAGCTACACCGCAGGGGCCCTGGCCGGGGAGCTGTTTTTT.

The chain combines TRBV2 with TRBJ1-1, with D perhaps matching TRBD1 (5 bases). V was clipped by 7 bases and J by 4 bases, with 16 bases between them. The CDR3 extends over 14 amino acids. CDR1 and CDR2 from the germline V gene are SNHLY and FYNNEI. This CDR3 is CASKGPNRATEAFF. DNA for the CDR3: TGTGCCAGCAAGGGGCCGAATCGGGCCACTGAAGCTTTCTTT.

The CDR3 is CASSISGAGESYTF. As DNA, the CDR3 is TGTGCCAGTAGTATCTCAGGGGCCGGCGAAAGCTACACCTTC. The chain carries TRBV19 and TRBJ1-2; D is possibly TRBD1 (6 bases). From germline, CDR1 is LNHDA and CDR2 SQIVND (reference sequence). The CDR3 length is 14 residues. Trimming cost V 3 bases and J 9 bases, with 17 bases left between them.

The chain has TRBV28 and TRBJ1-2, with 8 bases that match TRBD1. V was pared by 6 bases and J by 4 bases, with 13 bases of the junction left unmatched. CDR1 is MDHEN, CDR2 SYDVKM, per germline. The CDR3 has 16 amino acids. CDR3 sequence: CASSPSSPDRAYGYTF. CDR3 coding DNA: TGTGCCAGCAGCCCGTCCTCTCCGGACAGGGCCTATGGCTACACCTTC.

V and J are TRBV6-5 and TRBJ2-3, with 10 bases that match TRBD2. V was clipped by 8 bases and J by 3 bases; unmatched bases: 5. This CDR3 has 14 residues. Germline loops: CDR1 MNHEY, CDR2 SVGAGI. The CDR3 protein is CASRASGGTDTQYF. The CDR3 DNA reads TGTGCCAGCCGTGCTAGCGGGGGTACAGATACGCAGTATTTT.

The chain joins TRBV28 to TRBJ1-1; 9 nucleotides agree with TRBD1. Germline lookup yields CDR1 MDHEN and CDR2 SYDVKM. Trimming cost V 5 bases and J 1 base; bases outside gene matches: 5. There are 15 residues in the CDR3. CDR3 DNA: TGTGCCAGCAGTCCTCCGGGACAGGGGAACACTGAAGCTTTCTTT. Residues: CASSPPGQGNTEAFF.

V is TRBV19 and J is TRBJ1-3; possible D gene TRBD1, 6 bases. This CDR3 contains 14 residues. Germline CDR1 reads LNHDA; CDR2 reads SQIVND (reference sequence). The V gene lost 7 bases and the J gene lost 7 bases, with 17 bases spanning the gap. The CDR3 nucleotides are TGTGCCAGTACCCTACAGGGTTTGAAGAACACCATATATTTT. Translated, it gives CASTLQGLKNTIYF.

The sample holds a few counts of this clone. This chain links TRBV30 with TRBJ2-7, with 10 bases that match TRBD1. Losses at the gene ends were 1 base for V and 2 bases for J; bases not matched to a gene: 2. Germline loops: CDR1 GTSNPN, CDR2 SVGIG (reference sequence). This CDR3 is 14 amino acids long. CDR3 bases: TGTGCCTGGAGTGAGGGGACAGGGGCCTACGAGCAGTACTTC. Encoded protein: CAWSEGTGAYEQYF.

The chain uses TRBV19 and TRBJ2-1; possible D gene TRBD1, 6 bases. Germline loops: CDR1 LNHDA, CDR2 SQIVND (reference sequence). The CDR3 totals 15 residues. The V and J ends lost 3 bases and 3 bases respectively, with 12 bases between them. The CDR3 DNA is TGTGCCAGTAGTATTGAGCGACAGGTCTACAATGAGCAGTTCTTC. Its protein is CASSIERQVYNEQFF.

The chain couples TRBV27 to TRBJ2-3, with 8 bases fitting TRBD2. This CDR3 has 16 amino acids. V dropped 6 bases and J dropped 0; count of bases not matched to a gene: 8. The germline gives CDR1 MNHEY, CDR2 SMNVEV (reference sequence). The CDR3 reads CASRWGLGTSTDTQYF. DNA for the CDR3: TGTGCCAGCAGGTGGGGACTAGGGACTAGCACAGATACGCAGTATTTT.

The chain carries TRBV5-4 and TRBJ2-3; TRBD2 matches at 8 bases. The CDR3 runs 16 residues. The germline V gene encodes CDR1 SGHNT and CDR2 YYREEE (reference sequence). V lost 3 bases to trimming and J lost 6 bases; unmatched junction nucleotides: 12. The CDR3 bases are TGTGCCAGCAGCTCGCCACAGTACGGGGGGGTGGATACGCAGTATTTT. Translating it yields CASSSPQYGGVDTQYF.

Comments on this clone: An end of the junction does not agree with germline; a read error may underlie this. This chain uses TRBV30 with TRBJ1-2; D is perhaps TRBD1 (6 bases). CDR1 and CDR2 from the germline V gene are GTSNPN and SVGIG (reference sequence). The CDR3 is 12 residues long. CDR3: CAWRQTGYGYPF. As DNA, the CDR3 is TGTGCCTGGAGGCAGACAGGCTATGGCTACCCCTTC.

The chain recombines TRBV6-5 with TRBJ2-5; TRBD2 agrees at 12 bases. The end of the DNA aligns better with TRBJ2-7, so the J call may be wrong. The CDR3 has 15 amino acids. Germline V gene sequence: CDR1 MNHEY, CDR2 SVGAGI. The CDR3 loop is CASSQTSGGSYEQYF. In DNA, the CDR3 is TGTGCCAGCAGTCAGACTAGCGGGGGTTCCTACGAGCAGTACTTC.

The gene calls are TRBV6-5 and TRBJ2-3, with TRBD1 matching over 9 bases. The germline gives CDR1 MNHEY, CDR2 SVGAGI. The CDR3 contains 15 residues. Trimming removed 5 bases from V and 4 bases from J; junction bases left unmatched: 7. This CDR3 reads CASSKDRGVADTQYF. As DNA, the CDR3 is TGTGCCAGCAGTAAGGACAGGGGCGTCGCAGATACGCAGTATTTT.

The DNA of the CDR3 is TGTGCCAGCAGCCCCGGGACTTTTTCGACCTACGAGCAGTACTTC. Protein product: CASSPGTFSTYEQYF. This rearrangement joins TRBV9 to TRBJ2-7, with TRBD2 as a possible D gene (6 bases). Germline V CDR1 and CDR2: SGDLS, YYNGEE. Trimming took off 4 bases at V and 2 bases at J, with 16 bases between the two ends. CDR3 length: 15 amino acids.